The 21 T cell receptor beta chains below all came from one sample that was sequenced in a study of response to subunit inactivated influenza vaccine. One entry per CDR3 protein results from TCRdb running MiXCR on the RT-PCR reads. The sample contains over 300,000 distinct CDR3 sequences, about a fifth of which appear only once. The specimen comprised PBMCs from blood, sampled less than 22 months after vaccination. These receptors all come from a man in his fifties or sixties who received an inactivated influenza vaccine.

This clonotype has a handful of counts. V is TRBV30 and J is TRBJ1-5; no reliable D call. The V gene's germline CDR1 is GTSNPN and CDR2 SVGIG (reference sequence). V was pared by 1 base and J by 0 bases, with 7 bases between. This CDR3 is 14 amino acids long. Here the CDR3 reads CAWSEINSNQPQHF. CDR3 DNA sequence: TGTGCCTGGAGTGAGATCAATAGCAATCAGCCCCAGCATTTT.

This clonotype was detected a few times. The V and J genes are TRBV6-5 and TRBJ1-4; weak D call: TRBD1 (5 bases). Germline CDR1 reads MNHEY; CDR2 reads SVGAGI. V was shortened by 0 bases and J by 4 bases, with 9 bases between the two germline ends. The CDR3 contains 15 residues. The DNA for the CDR3 is TGTGCCAGCAGTTACTCGCCGGGGGTTAATGAAAAACTGTTTTTT. Protein product: CASSYSPGVNEKLFF.

This clonotype was seen a few times. The chain is built from TRBV5-1 and TRBJ2-1; a weak D match, TRBD2 (6 bases). V dropped 0 bases and J dropped 9 bases, with 16 bases sitting between them. The CDR3 consists of 15 residues. Germline V lookup: CDR1 SGHRS, CDR2 YFSETQ. The CDR3 sequence: CASSLAGAGTFEQFF. The CDR3 bases are TGCGCCAGCAGCTTGGCCGGCGCAGGGACTTTTGAGCAGTTCTTC.

In its sample, this clonotype was seen a few times. CDR3 nucleotide sequence: TGTGCCAGCAGACCTAGCGGGCATCACGTTCAGTTCTTC. Translating gives CASRPSGHHVQFF. The J gene is TRBJ2-1, the V gene TRBV12-3 or TRBV12-4, with 8 bases identical to TRBD2. The length of the CDR3 is 13 residues. Germline trimming cut 6 bases from V and 13 bases from J; bases unmatched to any gene: 11.

This rearrangement joins TRBV6-2 or TRBV6-3 to TRBJ1-2, with D maybe TRBD1 (5 bases). Trimming shortened V by 1 base and J by 0 bases, and 12 bases separated the two germline ends. The CDR3 runs 16 residues. The germline CDR1 and CDR2 sequences are MNHEY and SVGEGT. The CDR3: CASSYYRTDSNYGYTF. The DNA of the CDR3 is TGTGCCAGCAGTTACTACAGGACTGACTCTAACTATGGCTACACCTTC.

This clonotype has a handful of counts. The gene calls are TRBV7-8 and TRBJ2-7; 7 nucleotides agree with TRBD1. The CDR3 has 15 residues. V was clipped by 2 bases and J by 6 bases; unmatched bases: 10. From germline, CDR1 is SGHVS and CDR2 FQNEAQ. For the CDR3, the DNA is TGTGCCAGCAGCTTAACGGCAGGGGGATTGGGCGAGCAGTACTTC. Amino acids: CASSLTAGGLGEQYF.

This clonotype showed up just a few times. The V call is TRBV20-1, the J call TRBJ2-7, with 12 bases lining up with TRBD2. Germline assignment: CDR1 DFQATT and CDR2 SNEGSKA (reference sequence). V gave up 6 bases and J gave up 3 bases; unmatched junction bases: 6. CDR3 size: 14 residues. The CDR3 here is CSARRLAGVYEQYF. The DNA of the CDR3 is TGCAGTGCACGAAGACTAGCGGGAGTCTACGAGCAGTACTTC.

The chain joins TRBV12-3 or TRBV12-4 to TRBJ1-2; D is perhaps TRBD1 (5 bases). V was shortened by 6 bases and J by 12 bases, with 17 bases between the two germline ends. CDR3 length: 12 residues. CDR3 sequence (DNA): TGTGCCAGCAGGGGGGGACGGTATATTCACACCTTC. This translates into CASRGGRYIHTF.

This clonotype was detected a few times. Germline is not matched at one junction end, which may reflect a read error. The chain has TRBV5-1 and TRBJ2-3; D is possibly TRBD1 or TRBD2 (6 bases each). Per the germline V gene, CDR1 is SGHRS and CDR2 is YFSETQ. This CDR3 is built from 13 residues. CDR3 nucleotides: TGCGCCAGCAGCCCCGGGGGCACATATACGCAGTATTTT. Protein product: CASSPGGTYTQYF.

J is TRBJ1-1 and V is TRBV5-4, with D maybe TRBD1 (6 bases). The germline V and J ends were trimmed by 0 bases and 4 bases, with 13 bases remaining between them. In germline, CDR1 is SGHNT, CDR2 YYREEE (reference sequence). The CDR3 contains 15 residues. The CDR3 spells CASSLGGGQVTEAFF. CDR3 in DNA: TGTGCCAGCAGCTTGGGAGGGGGGCAGGTCACTGAAGCTTTCTTT.

This clonotype was counted a few times. This chain uses TRBV7-2 with TRBJ2-2; 7 nucleotides agree with TRBD1. The CDR3 has 16 amino acids. With 1 base clipped from V and 2 bases from J, the junction kept 4 bases outside the gene matches. Germline V CDR1 and CDR2: SGHTA, FQGNSA. DNA for the CDR3: TGTGCCAGCAGCTTAGGAACAGGGGTTAACACCGGGGAGCTGTTTTTT. The encoded protein is CASSLGTGVNTGELFF.

The rearrangement links TRBV20-1 to TRBJ1-5, with D possibly being TRBD1 (6 bases). With 7 bases removed from V and 6 bases from J, the gap between germline ends came to 19 bases. The CDR3 is 14 amino acids. CDR1 is DFQATT and CDR2 is SNEGSKA in the germline V gene (reference sequence). The CDR3 reads CSVIGGPAGQPQHF. For the CDR3, the DNA is TGCAGTGTTATCGGGGGGCCTGCAGGTCAGCCCCAGCATTTT.

In its sample, this clonotype was seen many times. The V and J genes are TRBV29-1 and TRBJ1-2; D ambiguous. This CDR3 spans 11 amino acids. Germline CDR1 and CDR2: SQVTM and ANQGSEA. Trimming left V 5 bases short and J 8 bases short, with 12 bases between. CDR3 in amino acids: CSVPVGLGYTF. The CDR3 DNA reads as TGCAGCGTTCCGGTTGGGCTCGGCTACACCTTC.

This clonotype was detected many times. The chain employs TRBV5-6 and TRBJ1-2; D gene unclear. The CDR3 covers 15 residues. The germline V and J ends were trimmed by 0 bases and 0 bases, with 9 bases remaining between them. Germline assignment: CDR1 SGHDT and CDR2 YYEEEE. The DNA of the CDR3 is TGTGCCAGCAGCTTGGGACGTAGAGCTAACTATGGCTACACCTTC. This gives the protein CASSLGRRANYGYTF.

This clonotype was seen a few times. This chain uses TRBV6-5 with TRBJ1-5, with D unresolved. In germline, CDR1 is MNHEY, CDR2 SVGAGI. The V end lost 0 bases, the J end lost 2 bases, and 14 bases lay between the germline ends. CDR3 length: 17 residues. The CDR3 region has the DNA TGTGCCAGCAGTTACTCTTCCGGGGTCGGCCGCAATCAGCCCCAGCATTTT. Protein product: CASSYSSGVGRNQPQHF.

Many counts were recorded for this clonotype. V and J are TRBV15 and TRBJ1-3; D is ambiguous. The ends were cut back, 1 base at V and 1 base at J, with 5 bases in the middle. CDR3 size: 14 residues. Germline V gene sequence: CDR1 LNHNV, CDR2 YYDKDF (reference sequence). CDR3 region: CATSRADSGNTIYF. CDR3 DNA: TGTGCCACCAGCAGAGCCGATTCTGGAAACACCATATATTTT.

The chain employs TRBV7-2 and TRBJ2-5; TRBD1 matches 7 bases. V shed 4 bases and J 7 bases; nucleotides not matched to a gene: 9. The CDR3 totals 14 residues. The germline gives CDR1 SGHTA, CDR2 FQGNSA. The CDR3 is CASSSDRAVGTQYF. As DNA, the CDR3 is TGTGCCAGCAGCTCAGACAGGGCGGTTGGGACCCAGTACTTC.

The chain carries TRBV20-1 and TRBJ2-1; 8 nucleotides align to TRBD2. CDR3 size: 14 residues. V dropped 3 bases and J dropped 6; count of bases not matched to a gene: 7. Germline V CDR1 and CDR2: DFQATT, SNEGSKA (reference sequence). The CDR3 reads CSASDVAGRNEQFF. CDR3 DNA: TGCAGTGCTAGTGACGTAGCGGGACGCAATGAGCAGTTCTTC.

V usage is TRBV20-1 and J usage is TRBJ2-1; 13 positions agree with TRBD2. The junction had 3 bases not matched to a gene; V was cut back by 1 base and J by 0 bases. The CDR3 runs to 17 residues. Looked up from germline, CDR1 is DFQATT and CDR2 is SNEGSKA (reference sequence). DNA for the CDR3: TGCAGTGCTAGAGGGGGACTAGCGGGACACTCCTACAATGAGCAGTTCTTC. It yields the protein CSARGGLAGHSYNEQFF.

This clonotype was seen a few times. The CDR3: CASSSQAGRTDTQYF. The CDR3 DNA sequence: TGTGCCAGCAGCTCCCAAGCGGGTCGGACAGATACGCAGTATTTT. The chain is built from TRBV7-9 and TRBJ2-3; TRBD2 might be the D (6 bases). The V end was cut by 4 bases, the J end by 3 bases, with 14 bases between. This CDR3 spans 15 amino acids. Germline values: CDR1 SEHNR, CDR2 FQNEAQ (reference sequence).

J is TRBJ2-7 and V is TRBV3-1, with 7 bases aligning to TRBD2. J was trimmed by 0 bases and V by 0 bases; bases with no gene match: 8. The germline CDR1 and CDR2 sequences are LGHDT and YNNKEL (reference sequence). The CDR3 loop spans 17 amino acids. CDR3 coding DNA: TGTGCCAGCAGCCAAGATTTGCGGGAGTGGAGCTCCTACGAGCAGTACTTC. Protein product: CASSQDLREWSSYEQYF.